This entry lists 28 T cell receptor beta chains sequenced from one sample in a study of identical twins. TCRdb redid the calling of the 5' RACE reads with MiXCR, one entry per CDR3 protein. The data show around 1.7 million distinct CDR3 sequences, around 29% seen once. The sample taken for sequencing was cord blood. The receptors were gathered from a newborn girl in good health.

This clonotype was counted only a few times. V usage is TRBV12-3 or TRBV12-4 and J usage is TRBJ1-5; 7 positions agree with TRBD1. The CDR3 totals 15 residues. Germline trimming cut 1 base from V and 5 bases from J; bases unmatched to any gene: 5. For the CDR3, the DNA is TGTGCCAGCAGTTTAGAAGGGGGCCACCATCAGCCCCAGCATTTT. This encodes CASSLEGGHHQPQHF.

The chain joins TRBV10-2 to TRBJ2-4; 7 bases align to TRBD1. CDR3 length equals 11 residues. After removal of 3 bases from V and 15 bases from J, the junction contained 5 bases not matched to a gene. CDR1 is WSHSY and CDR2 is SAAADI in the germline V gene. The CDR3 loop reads CASSERRDRYF. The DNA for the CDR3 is TGCGCCAGCAGTGAACGCCGGGACAGGTACTTC.

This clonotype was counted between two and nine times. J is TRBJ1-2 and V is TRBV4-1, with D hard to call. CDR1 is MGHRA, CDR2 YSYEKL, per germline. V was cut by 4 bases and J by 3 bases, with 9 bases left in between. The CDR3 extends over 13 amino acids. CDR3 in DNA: TGCGCCAGCAGCCCGAGAGATTACTATGGCTACACCTTC. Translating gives CASSPRDYYGYTF.

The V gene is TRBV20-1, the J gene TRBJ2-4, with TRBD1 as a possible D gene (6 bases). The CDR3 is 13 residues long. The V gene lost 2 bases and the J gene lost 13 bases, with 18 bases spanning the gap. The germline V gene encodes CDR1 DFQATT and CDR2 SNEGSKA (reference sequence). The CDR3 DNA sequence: TGCAGTGCTAGACCTTCGGACAGAAGGGAGCAGTACTTC. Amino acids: CSARPSDRREQYF.

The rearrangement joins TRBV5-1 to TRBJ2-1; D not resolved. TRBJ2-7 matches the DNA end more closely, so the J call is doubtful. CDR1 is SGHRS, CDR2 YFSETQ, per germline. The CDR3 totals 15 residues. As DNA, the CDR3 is TGCGCCAGCAGCTGGCGCAGTAGCTCCTACAATGAGCAGTACTTC. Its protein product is CASSWRSSSYNEQYF.

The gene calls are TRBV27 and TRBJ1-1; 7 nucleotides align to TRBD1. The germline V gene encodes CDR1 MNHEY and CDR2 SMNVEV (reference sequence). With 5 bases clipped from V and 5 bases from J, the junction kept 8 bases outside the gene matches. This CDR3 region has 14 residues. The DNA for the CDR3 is TGTGCCAGCAGTCAAGACAGGGTGCGGACTGAAGCTTTCTTT. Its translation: CASSQDRVRTEAFF.

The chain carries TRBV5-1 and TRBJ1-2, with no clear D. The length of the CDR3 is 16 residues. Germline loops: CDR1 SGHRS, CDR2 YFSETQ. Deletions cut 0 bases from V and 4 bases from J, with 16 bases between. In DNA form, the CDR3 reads TGCGCCAGCAGCTTGGACCCAAGGACCCGGCGCTATGGCTACACCTTC. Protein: CASSLDPRTRRYGYTF. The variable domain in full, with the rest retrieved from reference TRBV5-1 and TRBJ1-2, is KAGVTQTPRYLIKTRGQQVTLSCSPISGHRSVSWYQQTPGQGLQFLFEYFSETQRNKGNFPGRFSGRQFSNSRSEMNVSTLELGDSALYLCASSLDPRTRRYGYTFGSGTRLTVV.

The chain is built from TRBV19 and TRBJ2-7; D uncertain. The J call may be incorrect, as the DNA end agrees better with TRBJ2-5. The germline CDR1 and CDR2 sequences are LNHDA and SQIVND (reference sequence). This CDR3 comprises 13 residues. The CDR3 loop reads CASSTGRLETQYF. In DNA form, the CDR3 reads TGTGCCAGTAGTACCGGACGACTAGAGACCCAGTACTTC.

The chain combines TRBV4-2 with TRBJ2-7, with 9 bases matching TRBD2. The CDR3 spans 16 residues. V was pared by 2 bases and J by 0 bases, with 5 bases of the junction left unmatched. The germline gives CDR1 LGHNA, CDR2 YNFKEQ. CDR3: CASSQNSGGNSYEQYF. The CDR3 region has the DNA TGTGCCAGCAGCCAAAACAGCGGGGGGAACTCCTACGAGCAGTACTTC.

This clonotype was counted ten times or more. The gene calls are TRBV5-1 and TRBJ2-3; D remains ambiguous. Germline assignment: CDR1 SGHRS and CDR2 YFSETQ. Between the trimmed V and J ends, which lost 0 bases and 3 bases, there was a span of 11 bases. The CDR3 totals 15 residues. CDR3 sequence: CASSLDGRTTDTQYF. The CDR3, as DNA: TGCGCCAGCAGCTTGGATGGGCGGACGACAGATACGCAGTATTTT.

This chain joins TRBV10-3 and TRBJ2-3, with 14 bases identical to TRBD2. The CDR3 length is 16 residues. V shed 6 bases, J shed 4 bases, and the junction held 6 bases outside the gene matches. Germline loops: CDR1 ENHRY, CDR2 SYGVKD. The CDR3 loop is CAISTGTSGRADTQYF. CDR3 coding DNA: TGTGCCATCAGCACCGGGACTAGCGGGAGAGCAGATACGCAGTATTTT.

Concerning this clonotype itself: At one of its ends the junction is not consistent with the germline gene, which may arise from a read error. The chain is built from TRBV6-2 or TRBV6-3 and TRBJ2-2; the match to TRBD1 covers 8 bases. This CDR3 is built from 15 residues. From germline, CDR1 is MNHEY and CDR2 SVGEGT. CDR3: CANSHTGGRTGELFF. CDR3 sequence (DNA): TGTGCCAACAGTCACACAGGGGGGAGAACCGGGGAGCTGTTTTTT.

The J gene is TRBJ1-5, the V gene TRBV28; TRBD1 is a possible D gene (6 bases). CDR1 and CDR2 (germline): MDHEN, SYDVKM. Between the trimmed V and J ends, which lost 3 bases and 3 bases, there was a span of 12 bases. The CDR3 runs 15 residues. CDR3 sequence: CASSFTDRPNQPQHF. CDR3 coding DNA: TGTGCCAGCAGTTTTACCGACAGGCCCAATCAGCCCCAGCATTTT.

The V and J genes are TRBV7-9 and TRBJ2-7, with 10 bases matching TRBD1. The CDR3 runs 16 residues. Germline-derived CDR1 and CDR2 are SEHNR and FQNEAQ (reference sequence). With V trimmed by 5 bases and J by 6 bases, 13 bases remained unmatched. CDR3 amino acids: CASSQGPGQGTTEQYF. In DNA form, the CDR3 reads TGTGCCAGCAGCCAAGGCCCGGGACAGGGGACCACCGAGCAGTACTTC.

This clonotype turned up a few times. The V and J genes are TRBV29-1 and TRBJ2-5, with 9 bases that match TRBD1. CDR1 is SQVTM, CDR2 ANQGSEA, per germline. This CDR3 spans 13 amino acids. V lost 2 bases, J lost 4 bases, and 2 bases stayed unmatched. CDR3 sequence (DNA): TGCAGCGTTGAAAACAGGGGGCGAGAGACCCAGTACTTC. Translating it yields CSVENRGRETQYF.

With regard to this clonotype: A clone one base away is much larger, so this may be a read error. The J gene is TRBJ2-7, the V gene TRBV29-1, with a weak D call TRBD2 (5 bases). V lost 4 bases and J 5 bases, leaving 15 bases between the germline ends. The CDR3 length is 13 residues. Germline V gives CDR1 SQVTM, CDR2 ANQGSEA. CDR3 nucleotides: TGCAGCGTTGTTCCGGTTAAGGGAGACGAGCAGTACTTC. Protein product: CSVVPVKGDEQYF.

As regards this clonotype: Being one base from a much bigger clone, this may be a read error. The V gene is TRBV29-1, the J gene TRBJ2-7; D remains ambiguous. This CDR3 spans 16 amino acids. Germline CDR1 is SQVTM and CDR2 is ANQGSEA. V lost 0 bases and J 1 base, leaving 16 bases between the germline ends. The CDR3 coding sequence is TGCAGCGTTGAAGATACCGAGCAGGAGTCTTCCTACGAGCAGTACTTC. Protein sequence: CSVEDTEQESSYEQYF.

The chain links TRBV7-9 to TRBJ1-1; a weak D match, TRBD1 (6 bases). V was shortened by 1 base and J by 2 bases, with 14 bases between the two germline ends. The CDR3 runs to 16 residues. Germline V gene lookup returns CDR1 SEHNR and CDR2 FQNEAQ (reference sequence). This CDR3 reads CASSLVVRQVNTEAFF. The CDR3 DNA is TGTGCCAGCAGCTTAGTGGTCAGACAGGTCAACACTGAAGCTTTCTTT.

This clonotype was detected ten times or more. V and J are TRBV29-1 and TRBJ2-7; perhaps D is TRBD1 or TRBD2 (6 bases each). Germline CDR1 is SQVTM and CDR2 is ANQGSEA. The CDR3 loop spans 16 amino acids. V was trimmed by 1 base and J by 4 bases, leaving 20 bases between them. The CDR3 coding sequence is TGCAGCGTTGAAGGCTGGGGGGCTTGGGGAAAATACGAGCAGTACTTC. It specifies CSVEGWGAWGKYEQYF.

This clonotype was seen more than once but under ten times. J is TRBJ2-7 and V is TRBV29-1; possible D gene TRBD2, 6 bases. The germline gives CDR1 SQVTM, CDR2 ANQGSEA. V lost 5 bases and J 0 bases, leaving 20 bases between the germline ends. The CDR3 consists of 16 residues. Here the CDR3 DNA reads TGCAGCGTTATGTCCACGCGGGGTAGGTTCTCCTACGAGCAGTACTTC. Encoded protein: CSVMSTRGRFSYEQYF.

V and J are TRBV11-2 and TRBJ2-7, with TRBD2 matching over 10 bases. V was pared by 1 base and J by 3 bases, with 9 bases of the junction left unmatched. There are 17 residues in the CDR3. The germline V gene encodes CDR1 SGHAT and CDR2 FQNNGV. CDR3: CASSLAGLADLSYEQYF. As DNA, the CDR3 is TGTGCCAGCAGCTTAGCTGGACTAGCGGACCTTAGCTACGAGCAGTACTTC.

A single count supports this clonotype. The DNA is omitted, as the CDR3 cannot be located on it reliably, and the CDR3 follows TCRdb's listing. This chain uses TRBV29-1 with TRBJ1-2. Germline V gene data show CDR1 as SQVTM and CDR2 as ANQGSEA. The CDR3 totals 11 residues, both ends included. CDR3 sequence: CSVTESYGCTF.

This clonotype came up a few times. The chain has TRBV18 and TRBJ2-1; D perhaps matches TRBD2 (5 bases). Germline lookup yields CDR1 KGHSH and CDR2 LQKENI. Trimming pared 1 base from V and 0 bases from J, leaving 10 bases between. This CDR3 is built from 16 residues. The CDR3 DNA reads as TGTGCCAGCTCACCACAGCGGAGGCTCTCCTACAATGAGCAGTTCTTC. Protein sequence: CASSPQRRLSYNEQFF.

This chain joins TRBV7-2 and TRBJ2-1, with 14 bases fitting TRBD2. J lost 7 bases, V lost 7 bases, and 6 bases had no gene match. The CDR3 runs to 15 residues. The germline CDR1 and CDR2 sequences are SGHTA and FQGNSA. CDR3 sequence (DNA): TGTGCCAGCACCCGACTAGCGGGGGGGATGAATGAGCAGTTCTTC. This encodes CASTRLAGGMNEQFF.

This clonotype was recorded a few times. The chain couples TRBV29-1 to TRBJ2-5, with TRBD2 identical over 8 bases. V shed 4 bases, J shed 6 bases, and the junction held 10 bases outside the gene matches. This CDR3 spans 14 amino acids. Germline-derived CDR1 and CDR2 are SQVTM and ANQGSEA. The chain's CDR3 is CSVVPRLARQTQYF. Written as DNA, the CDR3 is TGCAGCGTTGTTCCGAGACTAGCGAGACAGACCCAGTACTTC.

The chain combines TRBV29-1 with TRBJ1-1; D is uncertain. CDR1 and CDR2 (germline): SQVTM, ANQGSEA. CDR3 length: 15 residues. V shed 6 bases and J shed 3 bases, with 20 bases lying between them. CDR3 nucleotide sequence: TGCAGCGTAGTAATTGGGCTAACTGTTTACACTGAAGCTTTCTTT. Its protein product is CSVVIGLTVYTEAFF. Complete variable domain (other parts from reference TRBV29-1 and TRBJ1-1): SAVISQKPSRDICQRGTSLTIQCQVDSQVTMMFWYRQQPGQSLTLIATANQGSEATYESGFVIDKFPISRPNLTFSTLTVSNMSPEDSSIYLCSVVIGLTVYTEAFFGQGTRLTVV.

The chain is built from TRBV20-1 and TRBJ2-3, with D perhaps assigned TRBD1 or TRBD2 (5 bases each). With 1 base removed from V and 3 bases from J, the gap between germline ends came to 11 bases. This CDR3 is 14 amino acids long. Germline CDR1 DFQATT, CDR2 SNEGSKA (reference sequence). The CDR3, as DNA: TGCAGTGCTAGAGTGGCCGGGGCTACAGATACGCAGTATTTT. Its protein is CSARVAGATDTQYF.

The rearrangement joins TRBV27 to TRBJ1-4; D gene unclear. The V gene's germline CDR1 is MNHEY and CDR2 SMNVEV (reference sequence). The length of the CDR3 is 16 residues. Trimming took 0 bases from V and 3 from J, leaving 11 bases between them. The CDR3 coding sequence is TGTGCCAGCAGTTTATCGGGTCGAATCCCTAATGAAAAACTGTTTTTT. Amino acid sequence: CASSLSGRIPNEKLFF.